This TCR beta chain was found in a study of cytomegalovirus exposure and HLA in healthy donors. This clone was picked up a small number of times. Donors were drawn from the 120-subject validation cohort, separate from the 666-subject first cohort. Repertoires were generated with immunoSEQ multiplex PCR, while TCRdb's copy carries only in-frame clones and drops some. The table records around 150,000 clones, around nine tenths of them present only once. This CDR3 is built from 14 residues. Per the germline V gene, CDR1 is MGHRA and CDR2 is YSYEKL. The ends were cut back, 2 bases at V and 4 bases at J, with 12 bases in the middle.

V usage is TRBV4-1 and J usage is TRBJ2-7; no clear D gene. Sequenced sample: PBMCs. The sequence came from a woman aged 18-29 years in good health and CMV-seropositive. The CDR3 loop reads CASSQSRNTYEQYF. CDR3 sequence (DNA): TGCGCCAGCAGCCAAAGCAGGAACACTTACGAGCAGTACTTC.